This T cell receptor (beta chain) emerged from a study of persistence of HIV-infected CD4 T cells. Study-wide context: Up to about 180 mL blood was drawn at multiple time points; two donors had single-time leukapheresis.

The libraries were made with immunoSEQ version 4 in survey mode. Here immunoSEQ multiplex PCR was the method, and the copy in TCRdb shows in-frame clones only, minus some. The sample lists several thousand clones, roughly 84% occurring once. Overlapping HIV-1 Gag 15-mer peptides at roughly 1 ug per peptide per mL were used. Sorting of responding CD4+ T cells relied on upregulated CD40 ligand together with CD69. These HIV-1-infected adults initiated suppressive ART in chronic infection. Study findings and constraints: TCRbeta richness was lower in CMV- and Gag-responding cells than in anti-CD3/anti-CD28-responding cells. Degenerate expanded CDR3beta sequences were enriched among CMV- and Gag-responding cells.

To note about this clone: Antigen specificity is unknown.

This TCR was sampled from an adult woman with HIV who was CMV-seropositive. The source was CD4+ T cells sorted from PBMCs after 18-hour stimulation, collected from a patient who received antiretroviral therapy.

The CDR3 loop reads CASRSQGASDTEAFF. CDR3 coding DNA: TGTGCCAGCAGATCCCAGGGGGCGAGCGACACTGAAGCTTTCTTT. V usage is TRBV7-9 and J usage is TRBJ1-1; 8 positions match TRBD1. The CDR3 runs to 15 residues. After removal of 6 bases from V and 3 bases from J, the junction contained 9 bases not matched to a gene. CDR1 and CDR2 (germline): SEHNR, FQNEAQ (reference sequence).